The next 21 T cell receptor beta chains were all read from a single sample in a study of shared clonotypes between healthy human individuals. The repertoire was sequenced with immunoSEQ multiplex PCR; TCRdb's copy has only in-frame clones and lacks some. The sample has 780,000 or so clones; around 70% are singletons. The sequenced sample was memory CD4+ T cells sorted from blood. Sample subset: CD45RA-negative fraction. The receptor source for this set is a woman under 40 in good health.

The J gene is TRBJ2-2, the V gene TRBV27; 7 nucleotides agree with TRBD1. Germline CDR1 is MNHEY and CDR2 is SMNVEV (reference sequence). This CDR3 comprises 15 residues. The V gene end was trimmed by 3 bases and the J gene end by 2 bases; junction bases not matched to a gene: 3. The CDR3 DNA is TGTGCCAGCAGTTTGTCAGGGGGTAACACCGGGGAGCTGTTTTTT. Its translation: CASSLSGGNTGELFF.

The rearrangement joins TRBV19 to TRBJ2-1; TRBD2 aligns across 7 bases. The CDR3 covers 16 residues. J gave up 2 bases and V 1 base, and 5 bases lay outside the gene matches. Germline-derived CDR1 and CDR2 are LNHDA and SQIVND (reference sequence). CDR3 loop: CASSIAQRGTYNEQFF. DNA of the CDR3: TGTGCCAGTAGTATAGCCCAGCGGGGCACCTACAATGAGCAGTTCTTC.

This chain joins TRBV4-1 and TRBJ2-5; D is unclear. Trimming took off 1 base at V and 2 bases at J, with 5 bases between the two ends. There are 13 residues in the CDR3. Per the germline V gene, CDR1 is MGHRA and CDR2 is YSYEKL. CDR3 sequence reads: CASSQGYQETQYF. CDR3 sequence (DNA): TGCGCCAGCAGCCAAGGTTATCAAGAGACCCAGTACTTC.

This sequence joins TRBV28 and TRBJ1-1, with D possibly matching TRBD1 (6 bases). Germline lookup yields CDR1 MDHEN and CDR2 SYDVKM. The length of the CDR3 is 16 residues. V lost 3 bases and J 4 bases, leaving 18 bases between the germline ends. The CDR3 region has the DNA TGTGCCAGCAGTTTTGTGCAGGGGAGAGGCGGCACTGAAGCTTTCTTT. It is translated as CASSFVQGRGGTEAFF.

The chain links TRBV28 to TRBJ2-7, with D uncertain. The V end lost 6 bases, the J end lost 2 bases, and 11 bases lay between the germline ends. Looked up from germline, CDR1 is MDHEN and CDR2 is SYDVKM. This CDR3 is built from 13 residues. The CDR3 DNA sequence: TGTGCCAGCAGCTTAGATTACCCCTACGAGCAGTACTTC. Translating it yields CASSLDYPYEQYF.

This sequence joins TRBV7-9 and TRBJ1-3; TRBD1 matches 8 bases. Germline V gene lookup returns CDR1 SEHNR and CDR2 FQNEAQ (reference sequence). The length of the CDR3 is 15 residues. After removal of 3 bases from V and 4 bases from J, the junction contained 5 bases not matched to a gene. The CDR3 coding sequence is TGTGCCAGCAGCTTCCCAGGGGGCGGCGGAAACACCATATATTTT. Its translation: CASSFPGGGGNTIYF.

V usage is TRBV5-4 and J usage is TRBJ2-5; a possible D gene is TRBD2 (6 bases). The CDR3 runs 16 residues. Germline values: CDR1 SGHNT, CDR2 YYREEE (reference sequence). V was clipped by 5 bases and J by 2 bases, with 19 bases between them. The CDR3 sequence: CASSPGREKGQETQYF. CDR3 coding DNA: TGTGCCAGCAGTCCGGGTCGGGAGAAGGGGCAAGAGACCCAGTACTTC.

This clone was seen more than once but under ten times. Distinct nucleotide sequences in the sample also encode this CDR3. This chain joins TRBV15 and TRBJ2-3; TRBD2 agrees at 7 bases. V trimming: 0 bases; J trimming: 1 base; junction bases outside the gene matches: 4. Germline V CDR1 and CDR2: LNHNV, YYDKDF (reference sequence). The CDR3 is 16 residues long. The CDR3 region has the DNA TGTGCCACCAGCAGAGATGGAGGGAGGGGCACAGATACGCAGTATTTT. Translating it yields CATSRDGGRGTDTQYF.

The chain uses TRBV5-1 and TRBJ1-1, with D maybe TRBD1 (5 bases). Germline V lookup: CDR1 SGHRS, CDR2 YFSETQ. The CDR3 is 14 residues long. The V end lost 0 bases, the J end lost 5 bases, and 11 bases lay between the germline ends. CDR3: CASSLAQVGTEAFF. CDR3 nucleotides: TGCGCCAGCAGCTTGGCACAGGTGGGGACTGAAGCTTTCTTT.

With regard to this clone: Distinct nucleotide sequences in the sample also encode this CDR3. The chain joins TRBV28 to TRBJ1-2, with D hard to call. Germline CDR1 reads MDHEN; CDR2 reads SYDVKM. Trimming took 8 bases from V and 0 from J, leaving 7 bases between them. The CDR3 runs 12 residues. CDR3 DNA sequence: TGTGCCAGCTCCCGACCTAACTATGGCTACACCTTC. As protein: CASSRPNYGYTF.

V usage is TRBV2 and J usage is TRBJ2-1; D ambiguous. This CDR3 has 13 residues. The V and J ends lost 4 bases and 4 bases respectively, with 8 bases between them. CDR1 SNHLY and CDR2 FYNNEI come from the germline V gene. The CDR3 region is CASSAQDYNEQFF. Written as DNA, the CDR3 is TGTGCCAGCAGTGCCCAAGATTACAATGAGCAGTTCTTC.

The count of this clone is one. The V call is TRBV6-5, the J call TRBJ1-4; no clear D gene. The CDR3 has 15 amino acids. The ends were cut back, 6 bases at V and 0 bases at J, with 11 bases in the middle. In germline, CDR1 is MNHEY, CDR2 SVGAGI. The chain's CDR3 is CASRKDGATNEKLFF. The CDR3 DNA is TGTGCCAGCAGGAAGGACGGAGCAACTAATGAAAAACTGTTTTTT.

This rearrangement joins TRBV12-2 to TRBJ2-7; the D call TRBD1 from the table was never checked on the DNA. TRBV12-2 is assigned pseudogene status. The CDR3 is 16 amino acids. CDR3 nucleotide sequence: TGTGCAAGTCGCCCACGACAGGAGGCTACCAGGGACGAGCAGTACTTC. Translation: CASRPRQEATRDEQYF.

The chain joins TRBV7-9 to TRBJ2-1; D gene ambiguous. The CDR3 loop spans 11 amino acids. The germline V and J ends were trimmed by 5 bases and 6 bases, with 5 bases remaining between them. Germline V gene data show CDR1 as SEHNR and CDR2 as FQNEAQ (reference sequence). In DNA form, the CDR3 reads TGTGCCAGCAGCATAACCAATGAGCAGTTCTTC. Its translation is CASSITNEQFF.

V is TRBV19 and J is TRBJ1-5; TRBD1 might be the D (5 bases). The CDR3 runs to 14 residues. Germline CDR1 is LNHDA and CDR2 is SQIVND (reference sequence). V shed 0 bases and J shed 11 bases, with 14 bases lying between them. The CDR3 loop is CASSIESSGLAQHF. The CDR3 bases are TGTGCCAGTAGTATAGAGTCATCAGGGTTAGCCCAGCATTTT.

V is TRBV27 and J is TRBJ2-1; D ambiguous. Between the trimmed V and J ends, which lost 5 bases and 3 bases, there was a span of 2 bases. The CDR3 extends over 11 amino acids. The germline V gene encodes CDR1 MNHEY and CDR2 SMNVEV (reference sequence). CDR3 region: CASSHYNEQFF. The DNA of the CDR3 is TGTGCCAGCAGTCACTACAATGAGCAGTTCTTC.

This chain connects TRBV5-1 to TRBJ1-3; D is undetermined. CDR3 length equals 15 residues. Trimming removed 4 bases at V and 0 bases at J, with 11 bases between. The V gene's germline CDR1 is SGHRS and CDR2 YFSETQ. The CDR3 protein is CASSPGRPSGNTIYF. In nucleotides, the CDR3 is TGCGCCAGCAGCCCAGGACGTCCCTCTGGAAACACCATATATTTT.

The rearrangement links TRBV5-1 to TRBJ2-1; D is unclear. Germline-derived CDR1 and CDR2 are SGHRS and YFSETQ. Between the trimmed V and J ends, which lost 3 bases and 5 bases, there was a span of 12 bases. The length of the CDR3 is 14 residues. The DNA of the CDR3 is TGCGCCAGCAGCTCGGGCGGTCCAAACAATGAGCAGTTCTTC. This sequence encodes CASSSGGPNNEQFF.

This clone was observed a single time. The chain employs TRBV11-2 and TRBJ2-5; D is unclear. The CDR3 runs 13 residues. Per the germline V gene, CDR1 is SGHAT and CDR2 is FQNNGV. Trimming stripped 3 bases from V and 3 bases from J, with 8 bases between. The CDR3 is CASSFRGKETQYF. CDR3 DNA: TGTGCCAGCAGCTTTCGAGGAAAAGAGACCCAGTACTTC.

This chain uses TRBV7-6 with TRBJ1-1, with D possibly matching TRBD1 (6 bases). This CDR3 region has 13 residues. V lost 2 bases, J lost 12 bases, and 16 bases lay in between. Germline V gene data show CDR1 as SGHVS and CDR2 as FNYEAQ. The DNA of the CDR3 is TGTGCCAGCAGCTTATGGCCAGGGGAAAGAACTTTCTTT. The encoded protein is CASSLWPGERTFF.

This rearrangement joins TRBV27 to TRBJ2-5; D call uncertain. The CDR3 is 12 amino acids. Germline CDR1 and CDR2: MNHEY and SMNVEV (reference sequence). The V end lost 7 bases, the J end lost 5 bases, and 11 bases lay between the germline ends. The CDR3 bases are TGTGCCAGCAAGTCTCAGTGGGAGACCCAGTACTTC. Translating gives CASKSQWETQYF.